This T cell receptor (beta chain) stems from a study of T cells in Graves' hyperthyroidism and ophthalmopathy. Authors of the study amplified TCR beta CDR3 regions from RNA transcripts. Using the HTBI primer set, a first-round RT-PCR was run on the TCR CDR3. Each CDR3 protein is one row after TCRdb ran MiXCR on the multiplex PCR reads. The table has 350,000 or so distinct CDR3 sequences, roughly 18% seen once. Every diagnosis used clinical symptoms, serum thyroxine and TRAb, thyroid ultrasound and orbital computed tomography. This clonotype appeared many times. Deletions cut 5 bases from V and 1 base from J, with 12 bases between. This CDR3 is 15 amino acids long.

Sequenced input: blood. The rearrangement links TRBV12-3 or TRBV12-4 to TRBJ1-5; D is uncertain. This receptor was taken from a woman between 40 and 50 years old with Graves' ophthalmopathy. The CDR3 nucleotides read TGTGCCAGCAGTGACGAAGGCGGCAGCAATCAGCCCCAGCATTTT. Translation gives CASSDEGGSNQPQHF.